The 15 T cell receptor beta chains listed next were all sequenced from one sample in a study of T cell changes during pregnancy in multiple sclerosis (dated by TCRdb to between 2018 and 2021). The library was made by the immunoSEQ multiplex PCR assay. The clones in this table, taken by TCRdb from immuneACCESS, are in-frame only. Not every clone is retained; where verified, under half of the shortfall comes from an unresolved V gene, and the cause of the rest is unknown. In all, the sample holds over 50,000 clones, and 85% to 95% of those were seen once. Less than 0.3% of the sample goes to the ten largest clones. The material was CD4+ T cells from peripheral blood mononuclear cells, obtained in the third trimester of pregnancy. All receptors derive from a female donor with multiple sclerosis, enrolled in a pregnancy study.

The chain recombines TRBV6-6 with TRBJ2-5, with TRBD1 matching over 10 bases. J was trimmed by 1 base and V by 2 bases; bases with no gene match: 4. From germline, CDR1 is MNHNY and CDR2 SVGAGI (reference sequence). CDR3 length: 16 residues. As DNA, the CDR3 is TGTGCCAGCAGTTACACCGGGACAGGGGCCCAAGAGACCCAGTACTTC. It specifies CASSYTGTGAQETQYF.

The V and J genes are TRBV9 and TRBJ1-4, with D perhaps matching TRBD1 (6 bases). This CDR3 region has 15 residues. V gave up 3 bases and J gave up 5 bases, with 14 bases separating them. Germline CDR1 and CDR2: SGDLS and YYNGEE. The CDR3 coding sequence is TGTGCCAGCAGCGCCTCCGGGACAATGAATGAAAAACTGTTTTTT. It codes for CASSASGTMNEKLFF.

V gene TRBV14 combines with J gene TRBJ1-5; D unresolved. This CDR3 contains 13 residues. Trimming shortened V by 3 bases and J by 4 bases, and 7 bases separated the two germline ends. Germline V CDR1 and CDR2: SGHDN, FVKESK. The CDR3 DNA reads as TGTGCCAGCAGCCAGCAGGCTAATCAGCCCCAGCATTTT. This gives the protein CASSQQANQPQHF.

The V gene is TRBV7-9, the J gene TRBJ1-2, with 9 bases matching TRBD1. The germline CDR1 and CDR2 sequences are SEHNR and FQNEAQ (reference sequence). This CDR3 is built from 15 residues. V dropped 5 bases and J dropped 1; count of bases not matched to a gene: 5. The CDR3 region has the DNA TGTGCCAGCAGCCTCGGACAGGGGTATAACTATGGCTACACCTTC. It translates to CASSLGQGYNYGYTF.

V gene TRBV7-3 combines with J gene TRBJ2-3; D gene unclear. Germline V lookup: CDR1 SGHTA, CDR2 FQGTGA. The CDR3 is made up of 15 amino acids. Trimming took off 2 bases at V and 2 bases at J, with 11 bases between the two ends. The CDR3 region is CASSLWADITDTQYF. For the CDR3, the DNA is TGTGCCAGCAGCTTATGGGCCGACATCACAGATACGCAGTATTTT.

The V call is TRBV5-4, the J call TRBJ2-3, with 8 bases identical to TRBD1. This CDR3 comprises 14 residues. Germline-derived CDR1 and CDR2 are SGHNT and YYREEE (reference sequence). V was pared by 3 bases and J by 3 bases, with 3 bases of the junction left unmatched. CDR3 amino acids: CASSSQGGTDTQYF. For the CDR3, the DNA is TGTGCCAGCAGCTCACAGGGGGGTACAGATACGCAGTATTTT.

As DNA, the CDR3 is TGTGCCAGTAGTATCGCTAGCCGATCCCCCTACGAGCAGTACTTC. It translates to CASSIASRSPYEQYF. The V call is TRBV19, the J call TRBJ2-7, with D possibly being TRBD2 (5 bases). From germline, CDR1 is LNHDA and CDR2 SQIVND (reference sequence). The CDR3 loop spans 15 amino acids. Deletions cut 3 bases from V and 2 bases from J, with 14 bases between.

V gene TRBV2 combines with J gene TRBJ2-5; D not certain. V was shortened by 3 bases and J by 4 bases, with 12 bases between the two germline ends. The CDR3 totals 14 residues. Germline V gene lookup returns CDR1 SNHLY and CDR2 FYNNEI. CDR3 protein: CASSELVPGETQYF. In DNA, the CDR3 is TGTGCCAGCAGTGAGCTCGTCCCGGGAGAGACCCAGTACTTC.

The CDR3 coding sequence is TGTGCCGGCGGTGGTCAGGCGGGAGGCTACACCTTC. Its translation: CAGGGQAGGYTF. This chain links TRBV27 with TRBJ1-2; D call uncertain. This CDR3 contains 12 residues. Trimming took off 11 bases at V and 8 bases at J, with 18 bases between the two ends. Per germline, CDR1 MNHEY and CDR2 SMNVEV (reference sequence).

V and J are TRBV18 and TRBJ2-2; 7 bases match TRBD2. The ends lost 3 bases at V and 0 bases at J; junction bases unmatched: 4. CDR3 length: 16 amino acids. Looked up from germline, CDR1 is KGHSH and CDR2 is LQKENI. CDR3 coding DNA: TGTGCCAGCTCACCGGGCGGGGGATCGAACACCGGGGAGCTGTTTTTT. This translates into CASSPGGGSNTGELFF.

The gene calls are TRBV7-9 and TRBJ2-1, with 7 bases identical to TRBD2. Trimming removed 4 bases from V and 2 bases from J; junction bases left unmatched: 11. There are 17 residues in the CDR3. CDR1 is SEHNR, CDR2 FQNEAQ, per germline (reference sequence). CDR3 residues: CASSSFEAGATYNEQFF. The CDR3 coding sequence is TGTGCCAGCAGCTCCTTTGAGGCGGGAGCCACCTACAATGAGCAGTTCTTC.

The rearrangement joins TRBV25-1 to TRBJ1-6, with 9 bases fitting TRBD1. Germline values: CDR1 MGHDK, CDR2 SYGVNS. This CDR3 is 16 amino acids long. With V trimmed by 6 bases and J by 6 bases, 9 bases remained unmatched. The DNA for the CDR3 is TGTGCCAGCAGCCCCGGGACAGGGCGGTCTAATTCACCCCTCCACTTT. It specifies CASSPGTGRSNSPLHF. Based on the CDR3 plus reference TRBV25-1 and TRBJ1-6, the full variable domain is EADIYQTPRYLVIGTGKKITLECSQTMGHDKMYWYQQDPGMELHLIHYSYGVNSTEKGDLSSESTVSRIRTEHFPLTLESARPSHTSQYLCASSPGTGRSNSPLHFGNGTRLTVT.

The gene calls are TRBV30 and TRBJ2-5; 9 positions match TRBD1. The end of the DNA is better explained by TRBJ2-7, so the J call may be wrong. CDR1 GTSNPN and CDR2 SVGIG come from the germline V gene (reference sequence). The CDR3 contains 14 residues. The CDR3 region has the DNA TGTGCCTGGAGGGACAGGGGCCGGTCCTACGAGCAGTACTTC. Translation: CAWRDRGRSYEQYF.

This chain uses TRBV6-5 with TRBJ1-2, with 9 bases that match TRBD1. The CDR3 has 13 amino acids. V lost 5 bases and J lost 7; bases outside the gene matches: 5. Per germline, CDR1 MNHEY and CDR2 SVGAGI. CDR3 nucleotide sequence: TGTGCCAGCAGTAAGGGACAGGGACTTGGCTACACCTTC. Its protein is CASSKGQGLGYTF.

This clone has just a few counts. This sequence joins TRBV7-5 and TRBJ1-5. TRBV7-5 is marked as a pseudogene. This CDR3 has 17 residues. The CDR3 here is CVRSLERGQHSNQPQHF. CDR3 bases: TGTGTCAGAAGCTTAGAGCGGGGCCAGCATAGCAATCAGCCCCAGCATTTT.